These T cell receptor beta chains were read from a single sample in a study of blood T cell repertoires in COVID-19. Sequencing used immunoSEQ multiplex PCR; TCRdb keeps in-frame clones, though not all of them. Of some 62,000 clones in the sample, about 90% were seen once. Specimen: peripheral blood. The receptors were gathered from a human donor in a cohort sampled during active COVID-19. Both conserved end residues are part of each CDR3. D genes are given only for firm matches. Clone size is given for some rows only: seen once, a few or many times, or a class if the clone is expanded.

CDR3	DNA	D	V	J	size
CAWSRGGSNTQYF	TGTGCCTGGAGTAGGGGGGGTTCCAATACGCAGTATTTT	-	TRBV30	TRBJ2-3	once
CASSELGGTEAFF	TGTGCCAGCAGTGAACTGGGGGGCACTGAAGCTTTCTTT	-	TRBV6-4	TRBJ1-1	-
CASTGTGGHEQYF	TGTGCCAGTACCGGGACAGGGGGGCACGAGCAGTACTTC	TRBD1	TRBV19	TRBJ2-7	-
CASSLDRDSYNEQFF	TGTGCCAGCAGCTTGGACAGGGACTCCTACAATGAGCAGTTCTTC	-	TRBV5-4	TRBJ2-1	-
CASSQATGSPQSGANVLTF	TGTGCCAGCAGCCAAGCTACAGGGTCTCCCCAGAGCGGGGCCAACGTCCTGACTTTC	-	TRBV4-2	TRBJ2-6	-
CASSTGDPSFQPQHF	TGTGCCAGCAGTACCGGGGATCCCTCATTCCAGCCCCAGCATTTT	-	TRBV6-5	TRBJ1-5	few
CASSPAWAGELFF	TGTGCCAGCAGCCCAGCGTGGGCCGGGGAGCTGTTTTTT	-	TRBV11-2	TRBJ2-2	once
CASSQDHTGTYQPQHF	TGCGCCAGCAGCCAAGACCATACAGGAACCTATCAGCCCCAGCATTTT	-	TRBV4-1	TRBJ1-5	-
CASSIYRGVGTDTQYF	TGCGCCAGCAGCATATACAGGGGGGTCGGGACAGATACGCAGTATTTT	TRBD1	TRBV5-1	TRBJ2-3	once
CASSMAFGGGQPQHF	TGTGCCAGTAGTATGGCGTTCGGGGGTGGTCAGCCCCAGCATTTT	-	TRBV19	TRBJ1-5	-
CASSLEGTGSRGYTF	TGTGCCAGCAGCTTAGAGGGGACAGGGTCTCGAGGCTACACCTTC	TRBD1	TRBV7-2	TRBJ1-2	-
CASSSRGRNTGELFF	TGTGCCAGCAGCTCGCGAGGGAGAAACACCGGGGAGCTGTTTTTT	-	TRBV11-3	TRBJ2-2	-
CASTPGGSRETQYF	TGTGCCAGTACCCCGGGGGGGAGCCGAGAGACCCAGTACTTC	TRBD2	TRBV19	TRBJ2-5	-
CASSFGLGTVNYEQYF	TGCGCCAGCAGCTTTGGGTTGGGGACAGTAAACTACGAGCAGTACTTC	TRBD1	TRBV5-1	TRBJ2-7	-
CASNRAGLGDNEQFF	TGTGCCAGCAACCGCGCGGGACTAGGGGACAATGAGCAGTTCTTC	TRBD2	TRBV2	TRBJ2-1	once
CASSLVSWAEQFF	TGTGCCAGCAGCTTAGTATCCTGGGCTGAGCAGTTCTTC	-	TRBV7-2	TRBJ2-1	-
CASSDDTRQYF	TGTGCCAGCAGTGACGACACCCGGCAGTACTTC	-	TRBV2	TRBJ2-7	few
CASSSSLPGTSGGAVETQYF	TGCGCCAGCAGCTCGTCACTGCCGGGGACTAGCGGGGGGGCGGTGGAGACCCAGTACTTC	TRBD2	TRBV4-1	TRBJ2-5	-
CASRGSGRGNEQFF	TGTGCCAGCCGAGGTAGCGGGAGGGGTAATGAGCAGTTCTTC	TRBD2	TRBV7-9	TRBJ2-1	-
CASGPGPANTEAFF	TGTGCCAGCGGTCCTGGGCCAGCGAACACTGAAGCTTTCTTT	-	TRBV28	TRBJ1-1	-
CASWWLASGTYEQYF	TGTGCCAGCTGGTGGCTGGCTAGCGGGACCTACGAGCAGTACTTC	TRBD2	TRBV6-5	TRBJ2-7	once
CASSSGQGGTDTQYF	TGTGCCAGCAGTTCGGGACAGGGGGGCACAGATACGCAGTATTTT	TRBD1	TRBV27	TRBJ2-3	-
CASSFSLAGPLTQQYF	TGTGCCAGCAGCTTCTCCTTAGCGGGTCCCCTTACGCAGCAGTACTTC	TRBD2	TRBV5-5	TRBJ2-7	-
CASTEDRGGYEQYF	TGTGCCAGCACCGAGGACAGGGGTGGCTACGAGCAGTACTTC	TRBD1	TRBV6-6	TRBJ2-7	-
CASSVVGGVGDTQYF	TGTGCCAGCAGCGTAGTAGGCGGGGTGGGGGATACGCAGTATTTT	-	TRBV9	TRBJ2-3	-
CASSGQGVSAGELFF	TGTGCCAGCAGTGGACAGGGGGTCTCCGCCGGGGAGCTGTTTTTT	TRBD1	TRBV2	TRBJ2-2	-
CASSTPISNQPQHF	TGTGCCAGCAGTACACCGATTAGCAATCAGCCCCAGCATTTT	-	TRBV6-5	TRBJ1-5	-
CASIISTGSNEKLFF	TGTGCCAGCATCATATCGACAGGTAGTAATGAAAAACTGTTTTTT	-	TRBV11-3	TRBJ1-4	-
CAWMVRAGMNTGELFF	TGTGCCTGGATGGTCCGAGCGGGGATGAACACCGGGGAGCTGTTTTTT	TRBD2	TRBV30	TRBJ2-2	-
CATSRDFRQLNTEAFF	TGTGCCACCAGCAGAGATTTTCGACAGTTGAACACTGAAGCTTTCTTT	-	TRBV15	TRBJ1-1	-
CASSRTGAGRPQHF	TGTGCCAGCAGCCGGACAGGGGCCGGCCGACCCCAGCATTTT	TRBD1	TRBV6-2/TRBV6-3	TRBJ1-5	-
CASSLGAGTDTQYF	TGTGCCAGCAGCTTAGGGGCAGGCACAGATACGCAGTATTTT	-	TRBV7-2	TRBJ2-3	-
CASSYSAGANTEAFF	TGTGCCAGCAGTTACTCTGCAGGGGCTAACACTGAAGCTTTCTTT	-	TRBV6-5	TRBJ1-1	-
CASSPPRVGSPLHF	TGTGCCAGCTCACCACCCCGGGTTGGATCACCCCTCCACTTT	-	TRBV18	TRBJ1-6	-
CASSDPTFLARDINQPQHF	TGTGCCAGCAGTGACCCCACCTTCTTGGCCCGGGACATCAATCAGCCCCAGCATTTT	-	TRBV6-4	TRBJ1-5	-
CASRPTSGSGDEQFF	TGCGCCAGCAGGCCTACTAGCGGGAGTGGCGATGAGCAGTTCTTC	TRBD2	TRBV5-1	TRBJ2-1	-
CATSDPRDRGNYGYTF	TGTGCCACCAGTGATCCCCGGGACAGGGGGAACTATGGCTACACCTTC	TRBD1	TRBV24-1	TRBJ1-2	-
CASSWGLAGEQYF	TGTGCCAGCTCATGGGGACTAGCCGGCGAGCAGTACTTC	TRBD2	TRBV18	TRBJ2-7	-
CASSFRTADTQYF	TGTGCCAGCAGCTTTCGGACAGCAGATACGCAGTATTTT	-	TRBV5-4	TRBJ2-3	-
CASSPRTGANTGELFF	TGTGCCAGCAGCCCAAGGACAGGGGCGAACACCGGGGAGCTGTTTTTT	TRBD1	TRBV5-6	TRBJ2-2	few
CASSLLREQYF	TGTGCCAGCAGCCTTCTACGAGAGCAGTACTTC	-	TRBV3-1/TRBV3-2	TRBJ2-7	-
CASISDRATHEQYF	TGTGCCAGCATTTCAGACAGGGCCACCCACGAGCAGTACTTC	TRBD1	TRBV28	TRBJ2-7	-
CASSTQQGVNTEAFF	TGTGCCAGTAGTACCCAACAGGGAGTAAACACTGAAGCTTTCTTT	-	TRBV19	TRBJ1-1	-
CASSTPNLYLGYNEQFF	TGTGCCAGCAGTACCCCCAATTTGTATCTCGGGTACAATGAGCAGTTCTTC	-	TRBV6-2/TRBV6-3	TRBJ2-1	once
CASSPLGLRTGELFF	TGCGCCAGCAGCCCACTGGGACTCCGCACCGGGGAGCTGTTTTTT	-	TRBV5-1	TRBJ2-2	-
CASSFARTGELFF	TGTGCCAGCAGCTTTGCTAGGACCGGGGAGCTGTTTTTT	-	TRBV7-8	TRBJ2-2	-
CASSPGGENTEAFF	TGTGCCAGCAGCCCGGGGGGGGAGAACACTGAAGCTTTCTTT	-	TRBV7-9	TRBJ1-1	-
CASSRSGAPVDTQYF	TGCGCCAGCAGCCGTAGCGGGGCCCCGGTAGATACGCAGTATTTT	TRBD2	TRBV4-1	TRBJ2-3	-
CASSYMTGNADTQYF	TGTGCCAGCAGTTACATGACAGGGAACGCAGATACGCAGTATTTT	TRBD1	TRBV6-6	TRBJ2-3	-
CASSRDRDQETQYF	TGCGCCAGCAGTCGGGACAGGGACCAAGAGACCCAGTACTTC	TRBD1	TRBV10-2	TRBJ2-5	-